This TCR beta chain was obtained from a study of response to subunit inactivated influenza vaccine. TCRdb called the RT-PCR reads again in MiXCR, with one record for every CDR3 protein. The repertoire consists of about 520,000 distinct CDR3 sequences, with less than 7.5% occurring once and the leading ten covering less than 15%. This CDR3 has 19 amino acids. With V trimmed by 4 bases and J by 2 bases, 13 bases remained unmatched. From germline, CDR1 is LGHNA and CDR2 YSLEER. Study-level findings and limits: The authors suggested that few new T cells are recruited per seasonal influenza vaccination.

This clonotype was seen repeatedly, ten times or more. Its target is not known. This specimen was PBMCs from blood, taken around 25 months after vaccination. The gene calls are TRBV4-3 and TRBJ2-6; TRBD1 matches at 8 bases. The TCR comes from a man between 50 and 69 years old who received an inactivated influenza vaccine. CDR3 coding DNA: TGCGCCAGCAGCCGAAAACTAGGACAGGGCTACCCTGGGGCCAACGTCCTGACTTTC. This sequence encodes CASSRKLGQGYPGANVLTF.